These 24 T cell receptor beta chains were sequenced from one sample in a study of blood T cell repertoires in COVID-19. The repertoire was sequenced with immunoSEQ multiplex PCR; TCRdb's copy has only in-frame clones and lacks some. The repertoire includes 200,000 or so clones, around 80% of them detected once, and under 2% sits in the top ten. What was sequenced was PBMCs or T cells enriched from blood (not recorded which). These receptors all stem from a man aged 55 to 70 who had recovered from COVID-19.

The chain employs TRBV19 and TRBJ2-2, with 8 nucleotides matching TRBD2. Germline V gene sequence: CDR1 LNHDA, CDR2 SQIVND (reference sequence). CDR3 length equals 16 residues. V dropped 0 bases and J dropped 7; count of bases not matched to a gene: 7. The CDR3 coding sequence is TGTGCCAGTAGTATAGAAGCGGGGGAGCTACTCGGGGAGCTGTTTTTT. Protein: CASSIEAGELLGELFF.

The rearrangement links TRBV21-1 to TRBJ1-1; the tabulated D call, TRBD1, remains unverified against the DNA. TRBV21-1 is a documented pseudogene. This CDR3 has 15 amino acids. CDR3 DNA sequence: TGTGCCAGCAGCAGGCCGGGACAGGGGAACACTGAAGCTTTCTTT. It specifies CASSRPGQGNTEAFF.

This sequence joins TRBV11-3 and TRBJ2-2; 9 bases line up with TRBD2. CDR1 and CDR2 (germline): SGHNT, YENEEA. J was trimmed by 5 bases and V by 5 bases; bases with no gene match: 15. The CDR3 extends over 18 amino acids. The CDR3 nucleotides read TGTGCCAGCAGCCCCGGGACTAGCCCCATGTTTTGGACCGGGGAGCTGTTTTTT. Translation: CASSPGTSPMFWTGELFF. Using reference TRBV11-3 and TRBJ2-2 for the parts outside the CDR3, the full variable domain is EAGVVQSPRYKIIEKKQPVAFWCNPISGHNTLYWYLQNLGQGPELLIRYENEEAVDDSQLPKDRFSAERLKGVDSTLKIQPAELGDSAVYLCASSPGTSPMFWTGELFFGEGSRLTVL.

The chain has TRBV19 and TRBJ1-3; D gene ambiguous. This CDR3 contains 16 residues. Germline V gene lookup returns CDR1 LNHDA and CDR2 SQIVND (reference sequence). The V gene lost 2 bases and the J gene lost 0 bases, with 11 bases spanning the gap. The CDR3 DNA follows: TGTGCCAGTAGTATACGTCGGGGAACCTCTGGAAACACCATATATTTT. It yields the protein CASSIRRGTSGNTIYF.

The table lists this clone with a count of one. The chain uses TRBV2 and TRBJ2-1; D gene unclear. V lost 4 bases and J lost 6, with 19 bases in between. Germline loops: CDR1 SNHLY, CDR2 FYNNEI. The CDR3 consists of 16 residues. The CDR3 here is CASSAPLNRVVNEQFF. Here the CDR3 DNA reads TGTGCCAGCAGTGCGCCCCTGAACCGGGTCGTCAATGAGCAGTTCTTC.

The chain employs TRBV19 and TRBJ1-1; 8 bases agree with TRBD1. Germline-derived CDR1 and CDR2 are LNHDA and SQIVND (reference sequence). Germline trimming cut 3 bases from V and 3 bases from J; bases unmatched to any gene: 6. The CDR3 consists of 15 residues. DNA of the CDR3: TGTGCCAGTAGTATTCAGGGGGCATTGGACACTGAAGCTTTCTTT. It codes for CASSIQGALDTEAFF.

The gene calls are TRBV19 and TRBJ1-4, with 7 bases identical to TRBD1. The V gene's germline CDR1 is LNHDA and CDR2 SQIVND (reference sequence). Unmatched junction bases numbered 8, after V lost 6 bases and J lost 4 bases. The CDR3 is made up of 15 amino acids. CDR3 region: CASRKGTADNEKLFF. CDR3 nucleotide sequence: TGTGCCAGTAGAAAAGGGACAGCCGATAATGAAAAACTGTTTTTT.

By share, this clone ranks as medium-sized. This specimen includes other DNA sequences encoding the same CDR3. This sequence joins TRBV19 and TRBJ2-2; TRBD1 might be the D (5 bases). The V gene lost 10 bases and the J gene lost 1 base, with 10 bases spanning the gap. CDR1 and CDR2 from the germline V gene are LNHDA and SQIVND (reference sequence). This CDR3 contains 13 residues. The CDR3 here is CATQGENTGELFF. Written as DNA, the CDR3 is TGTGCCACCCAGGGTGAGAACACCGGGGAGCTGTTTTTT.

About this clone itself: A junction boundary mismatches the germline segment, possibly from a read error. This rearrangement joins TRBV7-7 to TRBJ2-5; D possibly corresponds to TRBD1 (6 bases). The V gene's germline CDR1 is SSHAT and CDR2 FNYEAQ (reference sequence). The CDR3 runs 14 residues. Written as DNA, the CDR3 is TGTGCTAGCAGCCCACACAGGGATCAAGAGACCCAGTACTTC. Protein product: CASSPHRDQETQYF.

The rearrangement joins TRBV2 to TRBJ1-2; no reliable D call. V lost 8 bases and J 2 bases, leaving 9 bases between the germline ends. The germline CDR1 and CDR2 sequences are SNHLY and FYNNEI. CDR3 length: 12 residues. This CDR3 is CASSAENYGYTF. The CDR3 DNA reads TGTGCCAGCTCGGCGGAAAACTATGGCTACACCTTC.

The V and J genes are TRBV27 and TRBJ1-1; 8 nucleotides agree with TRBD1. Losses at the gene ends were 5 bases for V and 0 bases for J; bases not matched to a gene: 8. The germline CDR1 and CDR2 sequences are MNHEY and SMNVEV (reference sequence). The CDR3 runs to 16 residues. This CDR3 is CASSPSDRGLNTEAFF. The CDR3 nucleotides are TGTGCCAGCAGTCCCTCAGACAGGGGTCTGAACACTGAAGCTTTCTTT.

This rearrangement joins TRBV9 to TRBJ2-3; a possible D gene is TRBD2 (6 bases). V shed 3 bases and J shed 1 base, with 18 bases lying between them. This CDR3 is 17 amino acids long. From germline, CDR1 is SGDLS and CDR2 YYNGEE. The CDR3 loop reads CASSATIGGTRTDTQYF. The CDR3 DNA sequence: TGTGCCAGCAGCGCCACCATTGGCGGGACCCGCACAGATACGCAGTATTTT. Filled out from reference TRBV9 and TRBJ2-3, the complete variable domain reads DSGVTQTPKHLITATGQRVTLRCSPRSGDLSVYWYQQSLDQGLQFLIQYYNGEERAKGNILERFSAQQFPDLHSELNLSSLELGDSALYFCASSATIGGTRTDTQYFGPGTRLTVL.

V gene TRBV28 combines with J gene TRBJ1-2; D remains unclear. Between the trimmed V and J ends, which lost 6 bases and 7 bases, there was a span of 12 bases. The CDR3 extends over 12 amino acids. CDR1 is MDHEN, CDR2 SYDVKM, per germline. CDR3 in amino acids: CASSRETGGYTF. In DNA, the CDR3 is TGTGCCAGCAGCCGAGAGACGGGTGGCTACACCTTC.

This clone was detected only once. The rearrangement uses TRBV24-1 and TRBJ2-2; no firm D call. The CDR3 sequence is 13 residues long. Trimming removed 5 bases from V and 5 bases from J, with 8 bases in between. Germline V gene sequence: CDR1 KGHDR, CDR2 SFDVKD. CDR3 sequence: CATSVRYTGELFF. The CDR3 DNA follows: TGTGCCACCAGTGTGAGGTATACCGGGGAGCTGTTTTTT.

The CDR3 region is CASRFLGTEYNEQFF. CDR3 coding DNA: TGTGCCAGCAGATTTCTCGGGACAGAATACAATGAGCAGTTCTTC. The chain recombines TRBV6-5 with TRBJ2-1; 7 bases are a match to TRBD1. Germline assignment: CDR1 MNHEY and CDR2 SVGAGI. The CDR3 contains 15 residues. J was trimmed by 4 bases and V by 6 bases; bases with no gene match: 9.

This clone was picked up a small number of times. The chain combines TRBV13 with TRBJ1-6, with a tentative D call TRBD1 (6 bases). The germline CDR1 and CDR2 sequences are PRHDT and FYEKMQ (reference sequence). The CDR3 extends over 14 amino acids. The V end was cut by 2 bases, the J end by 7 bases, with 9 bases between. The CDR3 DNA sequence: TGTGCCAGCAGCTTAAGGACAGCAAATTCACCCCTCCACTTT. Protein sequence: CASSLRTANSPLHF.

The chain has TRBV6-6 and TRBJ2-1; 9 bases line up with TRBD1. The trim removed 3 bases at V and 5 bases at J, leaving 5 bases unmatched. Germline CDR1 reads MNHNY; CDR2 reads SVGAGI (reference sequence). This CDR3 region has 15 residues. CDR3 nucleotide sequence: TGTGCCAGCAGTTATGTCCGGGACAGGGACAATGAGCAGTTCTTC. Protein product: CASSYVRDRDNEQFF.

The gene calls are TRBV5-5 and TRBJ2-1; D may be TRBD2 (6 bases). Deletions cut 3 bases from V and 12 bases from J, with 13 bases between. Germline CDR1 SGHKS, CDR2 YYEKEE (reference sequence). The length of the CDR3 is 12 residues. The chain's CDR3 is CASSYSGTVQFF. As DNA, the CDR3 is TGTGCCAGCAGCTATTCCGGGACTGTGCAGTTCTTC.

The genes are TRBV14 and TRBJ2-2; tentatively, D is TRBD2 (5 bases). Germline assignment: CDR1 SGHDN and CDR2 FVKESK. The CDR3 extends over 14 amino acids. V was cut by 1 base and J by 6 bases, with 9 bases left in between. The CDR3: CASSQGLAPGELFF. The CDR3, as DNA: TGTGCCAGCAGCCAAGGTCTAGCCCCCGGGGAGCTGTTTTTT.

The chain links TRBV10-1 to TRBJ1-1; D is unclear. Germline values: CDR1 WNHNN, CDR2 SYGVQD (reference sequence). The CDR3 sequence is 15 residues long. Trimming took 3 bases from V and 0 from J, leaving 11 bases between them. The CDR3 coding sequence is TGCGCCAGCAGTGATTTTGGGAGCATGAACACTGAAGCTTTCTTT. This codes for CASSDFGSMNTEAFF.

The V gene is TRBV7-2, the J gene TRBJ1-1; 9 bases are shared with TRBD1. Germline V gene sequence: CDR1 SGHTA, CDR2 FQGNSA. The ends lost 6 bases at V and 1 base at J; junction bases unmatched: 6. The CDR3 totals 15 residues. The CDR3 DNA follows: TGTGCCAGCAGTTTACAGGGGGCGCGGAACACTGAAGCTTTCTTT. Its translation: CASSLQGARNTEAFF.

V is TRBV5-4 and J is TRBJ2-7; a possible D gene is TRBD1 (6 bases). The germline gives CDR1 SGHNT, CDR2 YYREEE (reference sequence). Trimming shortened V by 1 base and J by 4 bases, and 9 bases separated the two germline ends. CDR3 length: 13 amino acids. The CDR3 loop is CASSLLGAYEQYF. CDR3 DNA: TGTGCCAGCAGCTTGCTGGGGGCTTACGAGCAGTACTTC. The full variable domain, its missing parts supplied by reference TRBV5-4 and TRBJ2-7, is ETGVTQSPTHLIKTRGQQVTLRCSSQSGHNTVSWYQQALGQGPQFIFQYYREEENGRGNFPPRFSGLQFPNYSSELNVNALELDDSALYLCASSLLGAYEQYFGPGTRLTVT.

Notes on this clone: The junction differs from germline at one of its ends, possibly a read error. The genes are TRBV7-7 and TRBJ2-1; TRBD2 matches at 7 bases. The germline gives CDR1 SSHAT, CDR2 FNYEAQ (reference sequence). There are 15 residues in the CDR3. CDR3 nucleotide sequence: TGTGCTAGCAGCCCACGACCGGGATGGGGGGGTGAGCAGTTCTTC. Encoded protein: CASSPRPGWGGEQFF. The full variable domain, completed using reference TRBV7-7 and TRBJ2-1, is GAGVSQSPRYKVTKRGQDVTLRCDPISSHATLYWYQQALGQGPEFLTYFNYEAQPDKSGLPSDRFSAERPEGSISTLTIQRTEQRDSAMYRCASSPRPGWGGEQFFGPGTRLTVL.

The J gene is TRBJ1-5, the V gene TRBV19, with no clear D. Deletions cut 2 bases from V and 5 bases from J, with 13 bases between. The CDR3 spans 15 residues. Per the germline V gene, CDR1 is LNHDA and CDR2 is SQIVND (reference sequence). This CDR3 is CASSIRHRGDQPQHF. The CDR3 DNA reads TGTGCCAGTAGTATAAGGCACCGGGGTGATCAGCCCCAGCATTTT.